The 5 T cell receptor beta chains given below trace back to one sample, sequenced in a study of shared clonotypes between healthy human individuals. As defined, naive CD8 cells were CD45RO-negative and positively selected for CCR7, with terminally differentiated effector memory CD45RA+ cells excluded. TCRdb's copy holds only in-frame clones and misses some; the assay was immunoSEQ multiplex PCR. The sample consists of some 630,000 clones, around 96% of them appearing once. Sequencing was carried out using naive CD8+ T cells sorted from blood. The receptors come from a woman in her twenties or thirties in good health.

The chain links TRBV19 to TRBJ2-7, with 9 nucleotides matching TRBD1. The CDR3 sequence is 13 residues long. The V segment lost 5 bases and the J segment 6 bases; nucleotides outside the gene matches: 5. Germline V gene data show CDR1 as LNHDA and CDR2 as SQIVND (reference sequence). DNA for the CDR3: TGTGCCAGTAGTGCCGGGACAGGGAGCGAGCAGTACTTC. This gives the protein CASSAGTGSEQYF.

The chain joins TRBV15 to TRBJ2-2; TRBD1 is a possible D gene (6 bases). V gave up 8 bases and J gave up 0 bases, with 7 bases separating them. The germline V gene has CDR1 LNHNV and CDR2 YYDKDF (reference sequence). This CDR3 has 13 residues. CDR3 nucleotides: TGTGCCACCGGGACACCGAACACCGGGGAGCTGTTTTTT. Its protein is CATGTPNTGELFF.

The chain recombines TRBV28 with TRBJ1-5; TRBD1 matches at 7 bases. The CDR3 has 15 residues. After removal of 1 base from V and 5 bases from J, the junction contained 5 bases not matched to a gene. Germline loops: CDR1 MDHEN, CDR2 SYDVKM. The CDR3: CASSLSTGPHQPQHF. The DNA for the CDR3 is TGTGCCAGCAGTTTATCGACAGGGCCCCATCAGCCCCAGCATTTT.

J is TRBJ2-3 and V is TRBV10-1; D unclear. There are 14 residues in the CDR3. Trimming took 0 bases from V and 6 from J, leaving 10 bases between them. CDR1 is WNHNN and CDR2 is SYGVQD in the germline V gene (reference sequence). The DNA of the CDR3 is TGCGCCAGCAGTGAGTCGATCCTATCGGATACGCAGTATTTT. Translated, it gives CASSESILSDTQYF.

This chain connects TRBV28 to TRBJ2-3; perhaps TRBD2 as D (5 bases). The germline gives CDR1 MDHEN, CDR2 SYDVKM. The CDR3 runs to 14 residues. V was trimmed by 0 bases and J by 4 bases, leaving 8 bases between them. The CDR3 is CASSLWRVPDTQYF. CDR3 nucleotide sequence: TGTGCCAGCAGTTTATGGCGGGTCCCAGATACGCAGTATTTT. Filled out from reference TRBV28 and TRBJ2-3, the complete variable domain reads DVKVTQSSRYLVKRTGEKVFLECVQDMDHENMFWYRQDPGLGLRLIYFSYDVKMKEKGDIPEGYSVSREKKERFSLILESASTNQTSMYLCASSLWRVPDTQYFGPGTRLTVL.